The text below deals with one T cell receptor (beta chain). The antigen is undetermined. This entry comes from a study of CD8 T cells in ankylosing spondylitis. Quantitative 5'-RACE was performed with molecular barcodes, and it yielded the TCR beta libraries. TCRdb passed the 5' RACE reads through MiXCR, listing each CDR3 protein once. The sample lists around 450,000 distinct CDR3 sequences, roughly 26% occurring once. V was clipped by 4 bases and J by 3 bases; unmatched bases: 7. The CDR3 has 15 residues. Germline lookup yields CDR1 SGHKS and CDR2 YYEKEE (reference sequence). Study-level findings and limits: Earlier reports found some motif variants in synovial fluid and blood in reactive arthritis. Matched ankylosing spondylitis synovial fluid reportedly showed significant enrichment of disease-linked clones. Among TCR beta sequences, a motif of under 10 highly homologous variants appeared characteristic of ankylosing spondylitis blood.

V gene TRBV5-5 combines with J gene TRBJ2-7; TRBD1 matches at 10 bases. The clonotype comes from a male donor with ankylosing spondylitis. The sequencing sample was made of blood, either unsorted or a sorted T cell fraction (not recorded which). CDR3 loop: CASSTGQGDFYEQYV. The CDR3, as DNA: TGTGCCAGCAGCACCGGACAGGGGGATTTCTACGAGCAGTACGTC.